This paragraph reports one TCR beta chain. Which antigen it targets is not known. No base quality values were provided; no much bigger clone lies one nucleotide off. Whole blood was collected in K2EDTA tubes by collaborating institutions according to the institutions' own protocols. Collaborator samples were shipped for TCRbeta analysis as frozen whole blood, isolated PBMCs, or DNA extracted from either sample type. The CDR3, from cysteine to phenylalanine, totals 14 residues. Only the CDR3 portion is preserved as DNA: 42 bases, with reading frame beginning at the first base. From a lookup of the germline V gene (reference sequence), CDR1 and CDR2 are SEHNR and FQNEAQ. The germline V and J ends show losses of 8 bases and 2 bases respectively, and no gene match explains 7 bases of the junction. This entry belongs to a study of blood T cell repertoires in COVID-19 (dated by TCRdb to about 2020). About the study as a whole: Collaborator samples came from the United States, Italy and Spain and covered acute and convalescent phases of COVID-19. Where available, HLA class I and class II types were obtained from metadata supplied by the sample provider rather than from assay-based typing. The prospective study material was composed of cDNA or gDNA derived from T cells, B-cell-depleted T cells, or PBMCs. Sample metadata almost always included a de-identified subject ID, COVID-19 status, age in years and sex. The samples were drawn from the first 160 participants of the ongoing ImmuneRACE study and from some 1,300 subjects provided by 6 global collaborators. The dataset comprised deeply sampled blood TCRbeta repertoires from subjects exposed to, actively infected with, or recovered from COVID-19. A freely available public database, intended as a resource for researchers studying the immune response to SARS-CoV-2, is where the repertoires were released. What the study reported, not specific to this receptor: Clinical and demographic metadata were provided uncurated, with the amount varying by source and participant.

TCRbeta CDR3 regions were amplified from genomic DNA by means of the immunoSEQ Assay, a bias-controlled multiplex PCR. Turning to the authors' computational methods: The number of nucleated cells in each sample was estimated by amplification of reference gene primers within the assay. Sequence reads were collapsed and filtered to measure the absolute abundance of every unique TCRbeta CDR3 rearrangement. For each sample, productive Simpson clonality was calculated as the square root of Simpson's diversity index over productive rearrangements. Held by TCRdb, this immuneACCESS table contains in-frame sequences only and omits some clones. Under half of the omission traces to an unresolved V gene where checked; the cause of the rest is unknown. That table is the source of V, J and clone size, and D and trimming were worked out from the DNA. The sample records about 70,000 clones, 86% of which are singletons. The top ten constitute less than 15% of the sample.

The clonotype originates from a human donor in a cohort sampled during active COVID-19. The chain couples TRBV7-9 to TRBJ1-2; TRBD1 matches 8 bases in the middle. The sequenced material came from peripheral blood. The CDR3 protein: CASQTQGANYGYTF. Here is the DNA: TGTGCCAGCCAGACGCAGGGGGCAAACTATGGCTACACCTTC.